One sample yielded the 27 T cell receptor beta chains listed below, sequenced in a study of T-cell reconstitution after alpha-beta-depleted transplantation in children. Library preparation (for TCRbeta) was performed with unique molecular identifiers. In TCRdb, the PCR reads were re-called with MiXCR into one record per CDR3 protein. The sample has more than 75,000 distinct CDR3 sequences; 20% to 25% are singletons. The sample here was PBMCs, taken before TCRalphabeta/CD19-depleted stem cell transplant. These receptors originate from a boy aged 2 to 10 with acute lymphoblastic leukemia, due to receive a stem cell transplant.

Only a few counts were recorded for this clonotype. J is TRBJ2-3 and V is TRBV11-2; D remains ambiguous. CDR3 length equals 16 residues. Germline V gene lookup returns CDR1 SGHAT and CDR2 FQNNGV. Deletions cut 1 base from V and 1 base from J, with 12 bases between. The CDR3 sequence: CASSLGWGRRTDTQYF. In DNA form, the CDR3 reads TGTGCCAGCAGCTTAGGTTGGGGTCGCCGCACAGATACGCAGTATTTT.

The genes are TRBV7-9 and TRBJ2-7; no clear D gene. V was trimmed by 2 bases and J by 6 bases, leaving 8 bases between them. The CDR3 totals 12 residues. Germline V lookup: CDR1 SEHNR, CDR2 FQNEAQ (reference sequence). The CDR3 DNA is TGTGCCAGCAGCTTATCGTCCCGCGAGCAGTACTTC. It yields the protein CASSLSSREQYF.

This clonotype was seen a handful of times. The V call is TRBV5-1, the J call TRBJ2-7; 15 nucleotides agree with TRBD2. J gave up 4 bases and V 3 bases, and 2 bases lay outside the gene matches. The CDR3 has 15 amino acids. Germline lookup yields CDR1 SGHRS and CDR2 YFSETQ. For the CDR3, the DNA is TGCGCCAGCAGCTCGGGACTAGCGGGAGGTTACGAGCAGTACTTC. Its protein is CASSSGLAGGYEQYF.

This clonotype has a handful of counts. The V gene is TRBV12-3 or TRBV12-4, the J gene TRBJ2-1; 11 bases are shared with TRBD2. V shed 6 bases and J 0 bases; nucleotides not matched to a gene: 13. The CDR3 contains 19 residues. The CDR3 here is CASSGGTSGGAGSYNEQFF. The CDR3 coding sequence is TGTGCCAGCAGCGGGGGGACTAGCGGAGGGGCGGGCTCCTACAATGAGCAGTTCTTC.

This clonotype was seen repeatedly, ten times or more. The CDR3 nucleotides are TGTGCCAGCAGATACCTTCTAGGGACCACAGATACGCAGTATTTT. This sequence encodes CASRYLLGTTDTQYF. The genes are TRBV2 and TRBJ2-3; D assignment may be TRBD1 or TRBD2 (5 bases each). Between the trimmed V and J ends, which lost 6 bases and 2 bases, there was a span of 15 bases. This CDR3 contains 15 residues. Looked up from germline, CDR1 is SNHLY and CDR2 is FYNNEI.

A word on this clonotype: An end of the junction does not agree with germline; a read error may underlie this. The gene calls are TRBV28 and TRBJ2-7, with D perhaps assigned TRBD1 or TRBD2 (5 bases each). This CDR3 is 12 amino acids long. Germline V gene sequence: CDR1 MDHEN, CDR2 SYDVKM. CDR3 DNA: TGTGCCAGCACCCCGGGGCCTAAAGAGCAGCACTTC. This sequence encodes CASTPGPKEQHF.

The J gene is TRBJ1-6, the V gene TRBV20-1, with D hard to call. The CDR3 consists of 15 residues. In germline, CDR1 is DFQATT, CDR2 SNEGSKA (reference sequence). Trimming took 2 bases from V and 9 from J, leaving 17 bases between them. The CDR3 sequence: CSARSQHLGGSPLHF. In DNA, the CDR3 is TGCAGTGCTAGATCACAGCACCTTGGAGGTTCACCCCTCCACTTT.

This clonotype showed up just a few times. The rearrangement joins TRBV15 to TRBJ2-7, with 9 bases that match TRBD1. With V trimmed by 5 bases and J by 2 bases, 7 bases remained unmatched. The CDR3 sequence is 15 residues long. The germline V gene has CDR1 LNHNV and CDR2 YYDKDF (reference sequence). The DNA of the CDR3 is TGTGCCACCAGCGCTCCCGGGACAGGGACCTACGAGCAGTACTTC. This encodes CATSAPGTGTYEQYF. Full variable domain (rest looked up from reference TRBV15 and TRBJ2-7): DAMVIQNPRYQVTQFGKPVTLSCSQTLNHNVMYWYQQKSSQAPKLLFHYYDKDFNNEADTPDNFQSRRPNTSFCFLDIRSPGLGDTAMYLCATSAPGTGTYEQYFGPGTRLTVT.

This clonotype has just a few counts. The rearrangement joins TRBV20-1 to TRBJ2-1; perhaps D is TRBD1 or TRBD2 (6 bases each). The V end was cut by 3 bases, the J end by 1 base, with 25 bases between. Looked up from germline, CDR1 is DFQATT and CDR2 is SNEGSKA (reference sequence). The CDR3 has 19 amino acids. This CDR3 reads CSASGGLGGGGLSYNEQFF. CDR3 coding DNA: TGCAGTGCTAGCGGGGGCCTTGGGGGCGGAGGCCTTTCCTACAATGAGCAGTTCTTC.

This clonotype was recorded a few times. The chain has TRBV3-1 and TRBJ2-5; D not certain. The CDR3 consists of 13 residues. Per the germline V gene, CDR1 is LGHDT and CDR2 is YNNKEL (reference sequence). Trimming stripped 4 bases from V and 5 bases from J, with 11 bases between. The CDR3 is CASSLQAAETQYF. The CDR3 region has the DNA TGTGCCAGCAGCCTTCAGGCGGCGGAGACCCAGTACTTC.

This clonotype is classed as medium-sized. The rearrangement links TRBV27 to TRBJ2-1; 10 nucleotides match TRBD1. The CDR3 loop spans 14 amino acids. CDR1 and CDR2 from the germline V gene are MNHEY and SMNVEV (reference sequence). V shed 8 bases and J 6 bases; nucleotides not matched to a gene: 7. The CDR3 sequence is CASSPGTGANEQFF. The CDR3 DNA follows: TGTGCCAGCTCCCCGGGGACAGGGGCCAATGAGCAGTTCTTC.

The V gene is TRBV7-2, the J gene TRBJ2-2; D is undetermined. This CDR3 has 13 residues. The V end lost 0 bases, the J end lost 9 bases, and 8 bases lay between the germline ends. Per germline, CDR1 SGHTA and CDR2 FQGNSA. DNA of the CDR3: TGTGCCAGCAGCTTAGCGGTGCGCAGGGAGCTGTTTTTT. Translation: CASSLAVRRELFF. Filled out from reference TRBV7-2 and TRBJ2-2, the complete variable domain reads GAGVSQSPSNKVTEKGKDVELRCDPISGHTALYWYRQSLGQGLEFLIYFQGNSAPDKSGLPSDRFSAERTGGSVSTLTIQRTQQEDSAVYLCASSLAVRRELFFGEGSRLTVL.

This clonotype was recorded a few times. The rearrangement links TRBV5-6 to TRBJ2-1; 7 bases map to TRBD2. Germline V gene sequence: CDR1 SGHDT, CDR2 YYEEEE. The V segment lost 4 bases and the J segment 5 bases; nucleotides outside the gene matches: 9. This CDR3 spans 15 amino acids. CDR3 nucleotide sequence: TGTGCCAGCAGCCAGCCTAGCGGATACCACAATGAGCAGTTCTTC. It is translated as CASSQPSGYHNEQFF. The whole variable domain, remainder taken from reference TRBV5-6 and TRBJ2-1, is DAGVTQSPTHLIKTRGQQVTLRCSPKSGHDTVSWYQQALGQGPQFIFQYYEEEERQRGNFPDRFSGHQFPNYSSELNVNALLLGDSALYLCASSQPSGYHNEQFFGPGTRLTVL.

This clonotype was counted a few times. J is TRBJ2-1 and V is TRBV14, with D unresolved. The V gene's germline CDR1 is SGHDN and CDR2 FVKESK. The CDR3 sequence is 13 residues long. The V end lost 0 bases, the J end lost 13 bases, and 13 bases lay between the germline ends. The CDR3 sequence is CASSQDLGSSQFF. CDR3 DNA sequence: TGTGCCAGCAGCCAAGATCTGGGCTCAAGCCAGTTCTTC.

V gene TRBV28 combines with J gene TRBJ2-3, with 8 bases fitting TRBD2. Germline V lookup: CDR1 MDHEN, CDR2 SYDVKM. This CDR3 spans 15 amino acids. The J segment lost 6 bases and the V segment lost 6 bases, leaving 11 bases of the junction unmatched. CDR3 sequence: CASSPPTSGADTQYF. In nucleotides, the CDR3 is TGTGCCAGCAGCCCTCCTACTAGCGGAGCGGATACGCAGTATTTT.

The chain has TRBV6-1 and TRBJ2-2; D is undetermined. The CDR3 contains 14 residues. Germline V gives CDR1 MNHNS, CDR2 SASEGT. Trimming stripped 4 bases from V and 4 bases from J, with 10 bases between. This CDR3 reads CASSASLSTGELFF. In DNA form, the CDR3 reads TGTGCCAGCAGTGCGAGCCTTTCCACCGGGGAGCTGTTTTTT.

This clonotype showed up many times. This chain joins TRBV30 and TRBJ1-5; perhaps TRBD1 as D (5 bases). Germline CDR1 and CDR2: GTSNPN and SVGIG (reference sequence). Trimming removed 4 bases at V and 1 base at J, with 8 bases between. The CDR3 is made up of 13 amino acids. The CDR3 spells CAWTRDSNQPQHF. The CDR3 DNA is TGTGCCTGGACTCGGGACAGCAATCAGCCCCAGCATTTT.

This clonotype was seen more than once but under ten times. The J gene is TRBJ2-5, the V gene TRBV3-1, with a possible D match to TRBD1 (6 bases). This CDR3 contains 12 residues. CDR1 and CDR2 from the germline V gene are LGHDT and YNNKEL (reference sequence). Trimming removed 6 bases from V and 13 bases from J, with 18 bases in between. In DNA, the CDR3 is TGTGCCAGCAGTCACAGGGCGGGTCCTCTGTACTTC. Residues: CASSHRAGPLYF.

Turning to this clonotype: At one boundary the junction diverges from the germline segment, which might be a read error. J is TRBJ2-7 and V is TRBV7-2; 7 bases are shared with TRBD2. Germline loops: CDR1 SGHTA, CDR2 FQGNSA. The CDR3 is 13 amino acids. Here the CDR3 DNA reads TGTGCCAGCAGCCTAGCGGTACACTACGAGCAGTACTTC. Amino acid sequence: CASSLAVHYEQYF.

The chain employs TRBV7-8 and TRBJ2-1; 7 bases match TRBD2. CDR3 length: 16 residues. The V segment lost 1 base and the J segment 0 bases; nucleotides outside the gene matches: 3. The V gene's germline CDR1 is SGHVS and CDR2 FQNEAQ. The CDR3 loop reads CASSLVWTSSYNEQFF. As DNA, the CDR3 is TGTGCCAGCAGCTTAGTCTGGACTAGCTCCTACAATGAGCAGTTCTTC.

The V gene is TRBV19, the J gene TRBJ2-7; possible D gene TRBD1, 6 bases. The CDR3 sequence is 15 residues long. The germline gives CDR1 LNHDA, CDR2 SQIVND (reference sequence). Deletions cut 6 bases from V and 7 bases from J, with 22 bases between. DNA of the CDR3: TGTGCCAGTAGCCCTTTGGTGGGGGCACCTGGAGAGCAGTACTTC. Translation: CASSPLVGAPGEQYF.

The V call is TRBV11-2, the J call TRBJ2-3, with 11 bases that match TRBD2. V was pared by 5 bases and J by 2 bases, with 3 bases of the junction left unmatched. Looked up from germline, CDR1 is SGHAT and CDR2 is FQNNGV. The CDR3 extends over 15 amino acids. CDR3 DNA sequence: TGTGCCAGCAGCCTAGCGGGAGGTCCCACAGATACGCAGTATTTT. It codes for CASSLAGGPTDTQYF.

The gene calls are TRBV7-9 and TRBJ2-3; D is ambiguous. The CDR3 length is 16 residues. The germline gives CDR1 SEHNR, CDR2 FQNEAQ (reference sequence). Trimming took 5 bases from V and 2 from J, leaving 17 bases between them. CDR3 amino acids: CASSPRRALPTDTQYF. As DNA, the CDR3 is TGTGCCAGCAGCCCGAGAAGGGCCCTTCCCACAGATACGCAGTATTTT.

V gene TRBV12-3 or TRBV12-4 combines with J gene TRBJ1-5; a possible D gene is TRBD1 (6 bases). The CDR3 contains 14 residues. V lost 2 bases and J lost 8, with 13 bases in between. The CDR3 here is CASSLKDGDKPQHF. The CDR3 DNA follows: TGTGCCAGCAGTTTAAAGGACGGGGACAAGCCCCAGCATTTT.

Only a few counts were recorded for this clonotype. The CDR3 bases are TGTGCCAGCGCCTCCCGGGCCCGCGAGCAGTACTTC. Translation: CASASRAREQYF. The chain couples TRBV6-2 or TRBV6-3 to TRBJ2-7; unclear D gene. V was pared by 8 bases and J by 6 bases, with 14 bases between. The CDR3 extends over 12 amino acids. Germline V gives CDR1 MNHEY, CDR2 SVGEGT.

Only a few counts were recorded for this clonotype. This chain joins TRBV2 and TRBJ2-1, with D perhaps TRBD2 (6 bases). V lost 6 bases, J lost 9 bases, and 18 bases lay in between. Germline V gene lookup returns CDR1 SNHLY and CDR2 FYNNEI. This CDR3 contains 14 residues. The CDR3: CASSSRSLASEQFF. CDR3 coding DNA: TGTGCCAGCAGCTCACGATCCCTAGCGAGTGAGCAGTTCTTC.

There are a few counts of this clonotype. This rearrangement joins TRBV27 to TRBJ2-7; TRBD1 agrees at 10 bases. Trimming removed 5 bases from V and 5 bases from J; junction bases left unmatched: 6. Germline V gene data show CDR1 as MNHEY and CDR2 as SMNVEV (reference sequence). The CDR3 covers 14 residues. This CDR3 is CASSKGTGVNEQYF. CDR3 coding DNA: TGTGCCAGCAGTAAAGGGACAGGGGTAAACGAGCAGTACTTC.